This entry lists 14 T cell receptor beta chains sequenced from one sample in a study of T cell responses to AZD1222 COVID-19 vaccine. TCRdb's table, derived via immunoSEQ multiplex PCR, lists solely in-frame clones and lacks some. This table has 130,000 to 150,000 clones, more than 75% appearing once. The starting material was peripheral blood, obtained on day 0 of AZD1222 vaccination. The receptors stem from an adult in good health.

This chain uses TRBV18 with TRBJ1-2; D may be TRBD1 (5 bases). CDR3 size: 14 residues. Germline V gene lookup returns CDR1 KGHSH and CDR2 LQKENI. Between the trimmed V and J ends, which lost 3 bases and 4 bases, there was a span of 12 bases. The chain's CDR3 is CASSPSGGSYGYTF. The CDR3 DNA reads TGTGCCAGCTCACCCAGTGGGGGTAGCTATGGCTACACCTTC.

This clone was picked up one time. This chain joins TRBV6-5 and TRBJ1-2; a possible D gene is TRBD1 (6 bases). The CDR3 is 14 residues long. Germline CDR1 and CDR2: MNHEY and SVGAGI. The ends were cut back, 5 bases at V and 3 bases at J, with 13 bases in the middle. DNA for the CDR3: TGTGCCAGCAGTCTTCGTCCAGGGGACTATGGCTACACCTTC. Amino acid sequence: CASSLRPGDYGYTF.

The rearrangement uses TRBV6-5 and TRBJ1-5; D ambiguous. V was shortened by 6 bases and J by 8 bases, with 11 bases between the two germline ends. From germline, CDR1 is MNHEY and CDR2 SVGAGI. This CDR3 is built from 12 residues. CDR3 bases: TGTGCCAGCAGACGGGGTGGGGAGCCCCAGCATTTT. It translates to CASRRGGEPQHF.

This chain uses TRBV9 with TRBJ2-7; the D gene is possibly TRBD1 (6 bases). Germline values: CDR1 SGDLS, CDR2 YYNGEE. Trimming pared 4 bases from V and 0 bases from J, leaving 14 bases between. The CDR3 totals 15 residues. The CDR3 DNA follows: TGTGCCAGCAGCCAGGGACAAGGGATCTCCTACGAGCAGTACTTC. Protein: CASSQGQGISYEQYF.

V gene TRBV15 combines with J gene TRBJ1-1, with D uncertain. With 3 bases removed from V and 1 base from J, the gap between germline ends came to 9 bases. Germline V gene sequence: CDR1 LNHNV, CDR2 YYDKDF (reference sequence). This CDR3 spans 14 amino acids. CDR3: CATSRVTQNTEAFF. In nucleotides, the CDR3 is TGTGCCACCAGCAGGGTAACACAGAACACTGAAGCTTTCTTT.

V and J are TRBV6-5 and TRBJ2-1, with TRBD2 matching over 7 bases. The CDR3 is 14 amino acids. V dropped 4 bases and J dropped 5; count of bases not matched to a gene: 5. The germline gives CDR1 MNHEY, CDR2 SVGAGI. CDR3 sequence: CASSLQRGDNEQFF. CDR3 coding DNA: TGTGCCAGCAGTTTGCAGCGGGGAGACAATGAGCAGTTCTTC.

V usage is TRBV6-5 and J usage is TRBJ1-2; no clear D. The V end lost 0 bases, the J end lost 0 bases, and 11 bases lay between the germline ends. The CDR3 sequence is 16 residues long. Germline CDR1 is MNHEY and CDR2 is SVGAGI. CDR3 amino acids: CASSYSVASANYGYTF. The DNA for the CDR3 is TGTGCCAGCAGTTACTCGGTGGCCTCAGCTAACTATGGCTACACCTTC.

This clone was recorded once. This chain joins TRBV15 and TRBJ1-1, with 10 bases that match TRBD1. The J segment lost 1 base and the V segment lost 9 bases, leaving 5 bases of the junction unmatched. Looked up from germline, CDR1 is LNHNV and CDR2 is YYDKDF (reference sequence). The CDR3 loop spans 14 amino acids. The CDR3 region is CATRQGARNTEAFF. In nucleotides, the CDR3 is TGTGCCACGAGACAGGGGGCGCGGAACACTGAAGCTTTCTTT.

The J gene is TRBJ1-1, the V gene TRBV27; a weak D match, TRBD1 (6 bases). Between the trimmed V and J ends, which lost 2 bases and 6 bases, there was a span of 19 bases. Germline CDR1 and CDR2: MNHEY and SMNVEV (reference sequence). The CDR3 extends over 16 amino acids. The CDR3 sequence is CASSLEYGQTTPEAFF. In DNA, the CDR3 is TGTGCCAGCAGTTTAGAATACGGACAGACAACCCCTGAAGCTTTCTTT.

The CDR3 is CASRRLPGTTGFHEQYF. The CDR3 DNA reads as TGTGCCAGCAGAAGACTGCCCGGGACTACAGGGTTTCACGAGCAGTACTTC. The V and J genes are TRBV27 and TRBJ2-7; possibly TRBD2 for D (7 bases). The ends were cut back, 6 bases at V and 5 bases at J, with 26 bases in the middle. Germline V CDR1 and CDR2: MNHEY, SMNVEV (reference sequence). The length of the CDR3 is 17 residues.

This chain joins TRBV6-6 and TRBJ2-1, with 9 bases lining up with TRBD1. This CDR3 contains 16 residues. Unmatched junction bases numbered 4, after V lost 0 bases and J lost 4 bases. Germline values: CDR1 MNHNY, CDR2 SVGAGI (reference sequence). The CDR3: CASSYSTGQGYNEQFF. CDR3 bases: TGTGCCAGCAGTTACTCGACGGGACAGGGATACAATGAGCAGTTCTTC.

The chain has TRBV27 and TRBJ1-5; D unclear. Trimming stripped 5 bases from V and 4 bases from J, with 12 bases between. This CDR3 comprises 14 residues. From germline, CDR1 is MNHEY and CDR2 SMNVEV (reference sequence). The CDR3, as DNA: TGTGCCAGCAGTCTTACTGGGTTTAATCAGCCCCAGCATTTT. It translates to CASSLTGFNQPQHF.

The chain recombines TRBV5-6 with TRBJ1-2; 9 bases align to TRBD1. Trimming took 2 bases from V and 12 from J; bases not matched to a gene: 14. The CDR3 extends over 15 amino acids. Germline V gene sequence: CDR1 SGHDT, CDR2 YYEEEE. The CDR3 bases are TGTGCCAGCAGCTTACGGGGGGGACAGGGAGCCTCCGACACCTTC. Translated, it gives CASSLRGGQGASDTF.

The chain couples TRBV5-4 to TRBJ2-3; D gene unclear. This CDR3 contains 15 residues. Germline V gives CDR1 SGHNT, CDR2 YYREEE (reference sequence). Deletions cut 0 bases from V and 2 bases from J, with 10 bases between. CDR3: CASSLEARITDTQYF. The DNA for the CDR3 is TGTGCCAGCAGCTTGGAAGCCAGAATCACAGATACGCAGTATTTT.